This record covers a single T cell receptor beta chain. The input for sorted-subset replicate PCRs was about 0.2 ug DNA, about 29,000 T cell genomes. Data came from immunoSEQ multiplex PCR; TCRdb stores just in-frame clones and leaves some out. The sample contains some 2 million clones, roughly 94% of which appear only once. The entry originates in a study of shared clonotypes between healthy human individuals. The junction had 2 bases not matched to a gene; V was cut back by 5 bases and J by 2 bases. The CDR3 length is 14 residues. CDR1 and CDR2 from the germline V gene are MNHEY and SMNVEV (reference sequence).

The chain carries TRBV27 and TRBJ1-2; TRBD1 agrees at 10 bases. The sequencing input was naive CD4+ T cells sorted from blood. The subset is: CD45RA+ positively selected. This clonotype originated in a man younger than 30 in good health. The CDR3 nucleotides are TGTGCCAGCAGTAGGGACAGGGGAAACTATGGCTACACCTTC. Translating gives CASSRDRGNYGYTF.